Following are 2 T cell receptor beta chains from one sample sequenced in a study of human T cells and chemical hapten exposure (dated by TCRdb to about 2021). In the paper's terms, the time point label means: patch test 1, 2 weeks after DPC sensitization. In the paper's terms, the treatment or condition label means: therapeutic diphenylcyclopropenone sensitization with weekly scalp DPC. Libraries were prepared through RACE. These reads were obtained on a NextSeq 500. The raw public data were reprocessed by TCRdb itself: fastp quality trimming at Q25, MiXCR clonotype calling, in-frame beta chains only. When rows share a CDR3 protein, they turn into one entry using the most common DNA and genes. The table for this sample lists about 99,000 distinct CDR3 sequences; around an eighth of them were counted only once. The biggest ten clones account for approximately 2.1% of the sample. This sample comprised whole blood, obtained in connection with sensitization to the hapten diphenylcyclopropenone (DPC). These receptors were collected from a woman between 40 and 50 years old with alopecia areata. Some clones in this sample may be carry-over from other donors' samples.

This clonotype was detected a few times. V is TRBV25-1 and J is TRBJ2-1, with D possibly matching TRBD1 (6 bases). The CDR3 consists of 13 residues. Germline V gene sequence: CDR1 MGHDK, CDR2 SYGVNS. V gave up 4 bases and J gave up 9 bases, with 13 bases separating them. The CDR3 loop reads CASSGYRVSEQFF. The CDR3 DNA reads TGTGCCAGCAGTGGGTACAGGGTGAGTGAGCAGTTCTTC.

The chain uses TRBV7-2 and TRBJ2-1; the D gene is possibly TRBD1 (5 bases). The germline gives CDR1 SGHTA, CDR2 FQGNSA. V lost 2 bases and J 3 bases, leaving 14 bases between the germline ends. CDR3 length equals 16 residues. The CDR3: CASSLSGFGRYNEQFF. CDR3 coding DNA: TGTGCCAGCAGCTTATCAGGGTTTGGTCGCTACAATGAGCAGTTCTTC.